This TCR beta chain was documented in a study of CD8 T cells in ankylosing spondylitis. Study-level points and caveats: Earlier reports found some motif variants in synovial fluid and blood in reactive arthritis. As for the disease-linked clones, they showed a CD8+ phenotype and occurred at relatively low frequencies in peripheral blood. A motif in TCR beta, a set of under 10 highly homologous variants, appeared characteristic of ankylosing spondylitis blood.

Making use of molecular barcodes, quantitative 5'-RACE generated TCR beta libraries. Each CDR3 protein gets one entry after TCRdb re-called the 5' RACE reads with MiXCR. The sample has about 340,000 distinct CDR3 sequences; about 15% are singletons. Regarding this clonotype: What it binds is unknown.

The TCR was taken from a male donor with ankylosing spondylitis or in good health (not recorded which). The sequencing input was blood, either unsorted or a sorted T cell fraction (not recorded which).

The CDR3 loop reads CASSLPWGSNQPQHF. The CDR3 DNA is TGTGCCAGCAGCCTACCCTGGGGTAGCAATCAGCCCCAGCATTTT. V gene TRBV3-1 combines with J gene TRBJ1-5, with unresolved D. This CDR3 spans 15 amino acids. The V gene lost 4 bases and the J gene lost 0 bases, with 10 bases spanning the gap. CDR1 is LGHDT, CDR2 YNNKEL, per germline (reference sequence).